The TCR beta chain described here comes from a study of shared clonotypes between healthy human individuals (dated by TCRdb to the early 2020s). Turning to the overall study: The cohort comprised two women and three men aged 18 to 49 years. To estimate repertoire size and how much clonotype sharing occurs between individuals, the study deeply sequenced the blood TCR repertoires of about five healthy adults. Per donor, three plates each were used for CD4 naive and CD4 memory, two for CD8 naive, and one for CD8 memory. Per donor, leukapheresis produced somewhere between about 0.9 and 9.5 billion PBMCs. To increase sequencing depth and limit assay-specific biases, TCR repertoire library preparation and sequencing were carried out by different laboratories using diverse techniques.

In the case of this clone: Its binding antigen is unknown. There are no base qualities to consult, and no much larger clone falls within one base.

TCR CDR3 regions were amplified from genomic DNA by multiplex PCR using the deep immunoSEQ assay. Genomic DNA extracted from each cell subset was distributed evenly over all wells of several immunoSEQ 96-well plates, and each plate served as one replicate. Each replicate PCR for sorted subsets received roughly 200 ng genomic DNA, equal to roughly 30,000 T cell genomes. The purified libraries were quantified using a Qubit 3.0 fluorometer, sized with a Bioanalyzer 2100, and then quantified again using the KAPA Library Quantification kit. Every immunoSEQ 96-well plate was sequenced on a dedicated single-read 150-cycle Illumina NextSeq 550 flow cell. The authors' pipeline ran thus. Because only junctional sequences without quality scores were contained in the immunoSEQ output, filtering matching that applied to full-length reads could not be performed. To assign V/J genes and CDR3, sequences were annotated against IMGT germline references using PyIR, a Python wrapper for IgBLAST v1.9. Reads were removed for weak V/J assignments (E-value above 1e-6), missing CDR3, stop codons, out-of-frame junctions, or ambiguous translated residues. V3J clonotypes were defined as sequences sharing the same inferred V gene, J gene, and CDR3 amino acid sequence. Percentage overlap between repertoires was calculated by dividing the number of shared unique clonotypes by the size of the smaller repertoire. Richness of each repertoire was evaluated using RTK rarefaction, the Chao1 estimator, and Recon v2.1 estimates of unobserved clonotypes. Generation probabilities were computed with OLGA for all TCRbeta clonotypes obtained by the gDNA method from several donors. TCRdb retrieved this table from immuneACCESS and kept in-frame rearrangements only. Not all clones are present; in checked studies, unresolved V genes account for under half, and no reason is known for the remainder. From that table come the V and J calls and clone size; the DNA was used to work out D and trimming. Across this sample there are a few million clones, with 93% seen only once. The top ten clonotypes cover about 0.37% of the sample.

From cysteine to phenylalanine, the CDR3 is 14 amino acids long. The read is trimmed to its CDR3 DNA, 42 bases read in frame from base 1. The junction shows trimming of 1 base on V and 8 bases on J, plus 11 bases between the germline ends. The germline V gene provides CDR1 MGHDK and CDR2 SYGVNS. The donors were healthy, HIV-negative adults who had no recently reported acute infections or vaccinations. Only Caucasian adults living in Nashville, Tennessee, USA were represented among the donors. CD4+ T cells were enriched by magnetic negative selection; naive cells were then positively selected on CD45RA, and the negative fraction formed the memory subset. After blood collection by leukapheresis, PBMCs were isolated using Ficoll-Histopaque density gradient centrifugation and then cryopreserved in the vapor phase of liquid nitrogen. Analytical flow cytometry was used to check the purity and quantity of each magnetically sorted T cell population. Genomic DNA was isolated from every sorted fraction and measured by UV absorbance on a Nanodrop 2000c.

Paper-wide results and their limitations: Clonotypes shared by all four sorted-subset donors showed higher generation probabilities than non-shared clonotypes. Sampling was restricted to blood, and TCR repertoires in tissues likely differ from the TCR repertoires found in blood. When a handful of donors were compared, the shared fraction of clonotypes was about 5.5% for naive CD4, 3.5% to 4% for naive CD8, about 2.4% for memory CD4, and 0.4% for memory CD8. Naive subsets generally had larger estimated clonotype richness than memory subsets. Because the study included only a small number of donors, the genetic and exposure-history diversity represented was limited. Based on pairwise subsampling, the degree of clonotype sharing among donors was expected to be affected by sequencing depth. Rarefaction of sorted-subset datasets indicated incomplete sequencing despite the large sequencing depth.

This receptor was obtained from a man between 18 and 35 years old in good health. Some clones in this sample may be carry-over from other donors' samples. The sample was naive CD4+ T cells from PBMCs. What the cell subset or site label conveys for this sample: CD45RA+ positively selected. This sequence uses TRBV25-1 and TRBJ1-4, with TRBD1 tentatively as D gene (5 bases match). The DNA reads TGTGCCAGCAGTGAATGGGGCAGTTTAGAAAAACTGTTTTTT. Translated, it gives CASSEWGSLEKLFF.